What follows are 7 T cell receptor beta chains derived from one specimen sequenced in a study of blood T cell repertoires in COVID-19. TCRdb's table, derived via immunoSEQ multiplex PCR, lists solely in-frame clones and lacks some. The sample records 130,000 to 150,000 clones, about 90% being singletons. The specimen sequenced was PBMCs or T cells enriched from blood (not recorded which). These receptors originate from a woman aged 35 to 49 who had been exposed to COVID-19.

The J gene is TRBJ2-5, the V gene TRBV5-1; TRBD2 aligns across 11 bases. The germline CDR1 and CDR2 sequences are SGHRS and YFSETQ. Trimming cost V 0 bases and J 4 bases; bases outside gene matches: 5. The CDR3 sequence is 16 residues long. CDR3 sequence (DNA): TGCGCCAGCAGCTTGGATCTAGCGGGAGGATTAGAGACCCAGTACTTC. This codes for CASSLDLAGGLETQYF.

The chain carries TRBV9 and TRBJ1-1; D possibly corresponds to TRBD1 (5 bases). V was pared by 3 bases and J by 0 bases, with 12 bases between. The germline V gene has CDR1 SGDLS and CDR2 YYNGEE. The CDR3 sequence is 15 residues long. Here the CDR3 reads CASSARQSMNTEAFF. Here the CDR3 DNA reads TGTGCCAGCAGCGCCCGACAGTCTATGAACACTGAAGCTTTCTTT. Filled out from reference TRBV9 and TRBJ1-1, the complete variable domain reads DSGVTQTPKHLITATGQRVTLRCSPRSGDLSVYWYQQSLDQGLQFLIQYYNGEERAKGNILERFSAQQFPDLHSELNLSSLELGDSALYFCASSARQSMNTEAFFGQGTRLTVV.

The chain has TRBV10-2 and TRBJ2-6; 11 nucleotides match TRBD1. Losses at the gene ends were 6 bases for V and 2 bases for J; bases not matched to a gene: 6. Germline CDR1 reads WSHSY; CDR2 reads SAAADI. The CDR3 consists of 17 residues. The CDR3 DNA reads TGCGCCAGCAGCACCGGGACAGGGGGACCTGGGGCCAACGTCCTGACTTTC. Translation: CASSTGTGGPGANVLTF.

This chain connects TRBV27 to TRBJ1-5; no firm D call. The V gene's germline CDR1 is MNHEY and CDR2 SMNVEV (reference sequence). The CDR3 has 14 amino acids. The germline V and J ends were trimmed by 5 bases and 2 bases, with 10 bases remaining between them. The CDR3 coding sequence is TGTGCCAGCAGTGGGAGCATAGGCAATCAGCCCCAGCATTTT. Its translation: CASSGSIGNQPQHF.

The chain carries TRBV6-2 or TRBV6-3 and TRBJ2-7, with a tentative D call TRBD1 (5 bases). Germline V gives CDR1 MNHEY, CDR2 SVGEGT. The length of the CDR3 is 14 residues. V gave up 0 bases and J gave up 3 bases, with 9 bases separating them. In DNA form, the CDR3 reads TGTGCCAGCAGTTACTCAGGGGTTCACTACGAGCAGTACTTC. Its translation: CASSYSGVHYEQYF.

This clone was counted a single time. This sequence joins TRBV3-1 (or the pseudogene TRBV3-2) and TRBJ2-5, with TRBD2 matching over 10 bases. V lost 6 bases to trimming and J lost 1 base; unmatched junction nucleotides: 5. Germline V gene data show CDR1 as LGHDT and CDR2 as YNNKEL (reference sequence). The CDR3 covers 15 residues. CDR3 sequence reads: CASREGLAVQETQYF. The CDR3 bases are TGTGCCAGCAGAGAAGGACTAGCGGTCCAAGAGACCCAGTACTTC.

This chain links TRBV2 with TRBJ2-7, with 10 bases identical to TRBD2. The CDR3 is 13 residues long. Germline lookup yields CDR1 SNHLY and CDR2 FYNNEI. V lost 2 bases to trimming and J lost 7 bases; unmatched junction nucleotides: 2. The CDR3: CASSELAGAEQYF. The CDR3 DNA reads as TGTGCCAGCAGTGAACTAGCGGGGGCTGAGCAGTACTTC.